This T cell receptor beta chain appears in the sequencing data of a study of radiotherapy plus CTLA-4 blockade in lung cancer. The overall study: Under 20% of patients responded objectively, and about 32% achieved disease control.

The method was immunoSEQ multiplex PCR; TCRdb's version includes in-frame clones alone and lacks a portion of them. This table holds more than 75,000 clones, around 80% found once. This CDR3 comprises 14 residues. Trimming took 2 bases from V and 7 from J; bases not matched to a gene: 3. Germline V gives CDR1 SGHNT, CDR2 YYREEE (reference sequence). Study observations and caveats: Early clonal dynamics of blood T cells, together with interferon-beta, were reported as the best response predictor.

In the case of this clone: Its matching antigen is unknown.

The clonotype originates from a human donor with non-small cell lung cancer that progressed on radiotherapy plus ipilimumab. V gene TRBV5-4 combines with J gene TRBJ1-4, with 9 nucleotides matching TRBD1. The sequencing here drew on peripheral blood, taken from a patient treated with radiotherapy plus ipilimumab. The CDR3 reads CASSFRDRAEKLFF. In nucleotides, the CDR3 is TGTGCCAGCAGCTTCCGGGACAGGGCTGAAAAACTGTTTTTT.